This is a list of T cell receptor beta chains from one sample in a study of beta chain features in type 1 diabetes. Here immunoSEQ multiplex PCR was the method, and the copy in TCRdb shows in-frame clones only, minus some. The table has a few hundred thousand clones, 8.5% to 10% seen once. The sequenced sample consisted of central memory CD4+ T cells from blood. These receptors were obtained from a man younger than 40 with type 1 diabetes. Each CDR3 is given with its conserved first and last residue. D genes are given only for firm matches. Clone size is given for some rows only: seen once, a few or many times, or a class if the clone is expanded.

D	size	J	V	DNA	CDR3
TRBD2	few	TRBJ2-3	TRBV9	TGTGCCAGCAGCCCTAGCGGGACTCCCACAGATACGCAGTATTTT	CASSPSGTPTDTQYF
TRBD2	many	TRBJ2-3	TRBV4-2	TGTGCCAGCAGCCCATCTAGCGGGGGCACAGATACGCAGTATTTT	CASSPSSGGTDTQYF
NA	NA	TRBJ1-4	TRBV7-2	TGTGCCAGCAGCTTCTTAGGTGGGGGGAATGAAAAACTGTTTTTT	CASSFLGGGNEKLFF
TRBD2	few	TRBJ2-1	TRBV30	TGTGCCAGTAGTATGCGGACTAGCGGCACGCACAATGAGCAGTTCTTC	CASSMRTSGTHNEQFF
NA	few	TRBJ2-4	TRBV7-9	TGTGCCAGCAGTCCCGACAGAGAAAACATTCAGTACTTC	CASSPDRENIQYF
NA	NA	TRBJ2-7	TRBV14	TGTGCCAGCAGCCGGGGCCCCTTGGGGTCCTACGAGCAGTACTTC	CASSRGPLGSYEQYF
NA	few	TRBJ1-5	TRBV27	TGTGCCAGCAGTTTGAAGGGACCCAATCAGCCCCAGCATTTT	CASSLKGPNQPQHF
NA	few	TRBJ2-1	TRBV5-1	TGCGCCAGCAGCTTCTCCATCGAGGGGAAGCAGTTCTTC	CASSFSIEGKQFF
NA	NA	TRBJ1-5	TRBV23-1	TGCGCCAGCAGCCAAGGGGAAGCTCAGCCCCAGCATTTT	CASSQGEAQPQHF
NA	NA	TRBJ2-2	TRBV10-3	TGTGCCATCAGTGATGGGGGAACGAACACCGGGGAGCTGTTTTTT	CAISDGGTNTGELFF
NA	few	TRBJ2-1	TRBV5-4	TGTGCCAGCAGCCTCGGGTCCAATGAGCAGTTCTTC	CASSLGSNEQFF
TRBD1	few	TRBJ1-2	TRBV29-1	TGCAGCGGGCAAGGGACAGGGGGTAATGGCTACACCTTC	CSGQGTGGNGYTF
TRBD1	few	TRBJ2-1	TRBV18	TGTGCCAGCTCACCCTCTCGTCCCGGGACAGGGGGCGATGAGCAGTTCTTC	CASSPSRPGTGGDEQFF
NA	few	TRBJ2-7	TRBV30	TGTGCCTGGAGTGTCGGGACCCTTTACGAGCAGTACTTC	CAWSVGTLYEQYF
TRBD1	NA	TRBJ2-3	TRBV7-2	TGTGCCAGCAGCCCTTGGACAGGGGAGGGAGCAGATACGCAGTATTTT	CASSPWTGEGADTQYF
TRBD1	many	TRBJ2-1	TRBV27	TGTGCCAGCAGTTCGGACAGGGGATACGTCGATGAGCAGTTCTTC	CASSSDRGYVDEQFF
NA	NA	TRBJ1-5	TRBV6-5	TGTGCCAGCAGTTACCGAATGGAGCAGCCCCAGCATTTT	CASSYRMEQPQHF
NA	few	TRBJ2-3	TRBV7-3	TGTGCCAGCAGCCCCTCGGGGCGGTCCACAGATACGCAGTATTTT	CASSPSGRSTDTQYF
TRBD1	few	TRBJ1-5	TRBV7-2	TGTGCCAGCAGCCGTTCCGACAGGGTACGGCAGCCCCAGCATTTT	CASSRSDRVRQPQHF
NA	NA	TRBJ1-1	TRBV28	TGTGCCAGCAGTTACCGGGCCGACACTGAAGCTTTCTTT	CASSYRADTEAFF
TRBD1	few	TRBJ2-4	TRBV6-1	TGTGCCAGCAGCAAGACAGGGACGGGGAACATTCAGTACTTC	CASSKTGTGNIQYF
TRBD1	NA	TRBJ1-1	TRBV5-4	TGTGCCAGCAGCCGGACAGGGGTGGGCACTGAAGCTTTCTTT	CASSRTGVGTEAFF
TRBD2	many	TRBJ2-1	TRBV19	TGTGCCAGTAGTATAAAGCGGGAGATCGGCTATGAGCAGTTCTTC	CASSIKREIGYEQFF
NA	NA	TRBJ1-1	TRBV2	TGTGCCAGCAGTGGGCAAGGGAACACTGAAGCTTTCTTT	CASSGQGNTEAFF
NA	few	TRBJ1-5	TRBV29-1	TGCAGCGTTGAAGGGGGGCAAAATCAGCCCCAGCATTTT	CSVEGGQNQPQHF
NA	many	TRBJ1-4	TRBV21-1	TGTGCCACTCGGGCCTACACCAAGGGTGAAAAACTGTTTTTT	CATRAYTKGEKLFF
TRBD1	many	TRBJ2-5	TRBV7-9	TGTGCCAGCAGCTCCCCCGGGACAGCCTCCGAGCCCCAGTACTTC	CASSSPGTASEPQYF
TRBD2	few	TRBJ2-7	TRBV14	TGTGCCAGCAGCCATCTCCGGGACTACCCTATCAAGCAGTACTTC	CASSHLRDYPIKQYF
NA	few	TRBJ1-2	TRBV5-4	TGTGCCAGCAGCCTATACAGGGTGGAAGTTGGCGGCTACACCTTC	CASSLYRVEVGGYTF
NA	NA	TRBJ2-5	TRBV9	TGTGCCAGCAGCCCGACGCCCCTACTAGCCGAGACCCAGTACTTC	CASSPTPLLAETQYF
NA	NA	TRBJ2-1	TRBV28	TGTGCCAGCAGTTACGTCGAAGGGACGCGGCGGCTATACAATGAGCAGTTCTTC	CASSYVEGTRRLYNEQFF
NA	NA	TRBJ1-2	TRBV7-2	TGTGCCAGCAGCCGAGGGGGAAGGGGCTACACCTTC	CASSRGGRGYTF
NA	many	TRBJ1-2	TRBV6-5	TGTGCCAGCAGTCCGGACAGCGGGGCGGGCTACACCTTC	CASSPDSGAGYTF
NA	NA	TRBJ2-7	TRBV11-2	TGTGCCAGCAGCTTAGCTCAGTACACCTACGAGCAGTACTTC	CASSLAQYTYEQYF
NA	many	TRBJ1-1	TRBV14	TGTGCCAGCAGCCCACTTGGCAGGGGTATATACACTGAAGCTTTCTTT	CASSPLGRGIYTEAFF
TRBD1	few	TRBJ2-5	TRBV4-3	TGCGCCAGCAGCCAAGAGGGACAGGGCGGAGAGACCCAGTACTTC	CASSQEGQGGETQYF
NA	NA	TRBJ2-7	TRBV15	TGTGCCACCAGCAGAGATCCAAAGGTCCCACCCGACGGGACAAGAGCCTACGAGCAGTACTTC	CATSRDPKVPPDGTRAYEQYF
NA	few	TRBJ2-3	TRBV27	TGTGCCAGCAGTTTAGGCTTTAATCCAGATACGCAGTATTTT	CASSLGFNPDTQYF
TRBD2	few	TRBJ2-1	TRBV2	TGTGCCAGCAGAGTTAGCGGGAGCTACGATGAGCAGTTCTTC	CASRVSGSYDEQFF
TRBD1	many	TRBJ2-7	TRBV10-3	TGTGCCACCTCATCGCTCCGGGACAGGGCCTACGAGCAGTACTTC	CATSSLRDRAYEQYF
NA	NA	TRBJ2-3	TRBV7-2	TGTGCCAGCAGTAGGTCCGGCACAGATACGCAGTATTTT	CASSRSGTDTQYF
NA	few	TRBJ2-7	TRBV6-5	TGTGCCAGCAGTAGCAGGGGCTACGAGCAGTACTTC	CASSSRGYEQYF
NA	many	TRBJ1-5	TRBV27	TGTGCCAGCAGCCCAGGACGCAGCAATCAGCCCCAGCATTTT	CASSPGRSNQPQHF
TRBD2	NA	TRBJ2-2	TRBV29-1	TGCAGCGTTTGGACTAGCGGGAGGGCGAACACCGGGGAGCTGTTTTTT	CSVWTSGRANTGELFF
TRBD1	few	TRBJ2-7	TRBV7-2	TGTGCCAGCAGCCGGGACAGGCTCTACGAGCAGTACTTC	CASSRDRLYEQYF
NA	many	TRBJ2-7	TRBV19	TGTGCCAGTAGTATTGGAGGCCGCCAACGAAACGAGCAGTACTTC	CASSIGGRQRNEQYF
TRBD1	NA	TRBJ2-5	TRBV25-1	TGTGCCAGCAGTGTTTCCGGGACAGGGTCGGAGACCCAGTACTTC	CASSVSGTGSETQYF
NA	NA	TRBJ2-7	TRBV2	TGTGCCAGCAGTGATTGGGGCAGGGCAGCCTACGAGCAGTACTTC	CASSDWGRAAYEQYF
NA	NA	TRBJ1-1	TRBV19	TGTGCCAGTAGTATTAAGGGGAATAGTCTTTCTGAAGCTTTCTTT	CASSIKGNSLSEAFF
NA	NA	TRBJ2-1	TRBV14	TGTGCCAGCAGCCTGGGGGCGGGAGAAAGGTACAATGAGCAGTTCTTC	CASSLGAGERYNEQFF
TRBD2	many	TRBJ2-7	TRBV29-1	TGCAGCGTTGAGGTAACTAGCGGGAGATTCTACGAGCAGTACTTC	CSVEVTSGRFYEQYF
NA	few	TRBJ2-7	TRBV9	TGTGCCAGCAGCGTAGGGGCTAACTCCTACGAGCAGTACTTC	CASSVGANSYEQYF
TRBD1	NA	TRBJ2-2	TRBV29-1	TGCAGCGTTCGAGGGGGCGGGAACACCGGGGAGCTGTTTTTT	CSVRGGGNTGELFF